This T cell receptor (beta chain) was identified during a study of T cell repertoires in cytomegalovirus infection. About the study: CMV epitopes used comprised recently identified HLA-C-restricted ones and well-studied HLA-B-restricted ones. Both a matching HLA type and CMV infection were indicated by public TCR beta signatures. Study-wide results and caveats: Frequencies of public TCR beta families were cumulated, and this identified carriers of CMV plus the relevant HLA. In two of eight donors, the top clonotype was HLA-C-restricted CMV-specific.

TCRdb reanalysed the reads using MiXCR and keeps one entry per CDR3 protein. The sample contains about 890,000 distinct CDR3 sequences, approximately 31% of which appear only once. This clonotype was seen more than once but under ten times. No antigen is known for it. A junction end diverges from the germline sequence, so it may reflect a read error. The TCR originated in a human donor in good health (CMV status not recorded). Some clones in this sample may be carry-over from other donors' samples. The sample in question was cultured CD8+ T cells from PBMCs, obtained from culture after CMV antigen stimulation.

The CDR3 here is CASSPLGPNTEAFF. The CDR3 DNA reads TGTGCCAGCAGCCCCCTGGGACCCAACACTGAAGCTTTCTTT. The chain links TRBV4-1 to TRBJ1-1; weak D call: TRBD1 (5 bases). CDR3 length equals 14 residues. Germline lookup yields CDR1 MGHRA and CDR2 YSYEKL.